This T cell receptor (beta chain) comes out of a study of blood T cell repertoires in COVID-19. TCRdb's table, derived via immunoSEQ multiplex PCR, lists solely in-frame clones and lacks some. The profile shows under 250,000 clones, roughly 80% of them singletons. In assigning cohorts, the study relied on participant-reported clinical history. This CDR3 is 15 amino acids long. V trimming: 5 bases; J trimming: 3 bases; junction bases outside the gene matches: 7. Germline assignment: CDR1 SEHNR and CDR2 FQNEAQ (reference sequence). This receptor was identified in a middle-aged woman who had been exposed to COVID-19. Sequenced material: PBMCs or T cells enriched from blood (not recorded which). The chain joins TRBV7-9 to TRBJ1-1; 9 positions agree with TRBD1. The CDR3, as DNA: TGTGCCAGCAGCCAACCGACAGGGGGATACACTGAAGCTTTCTTT. Its protein is CASSQPTGGYTEAFF.